A selection of T cell receptor beta chains follows, all from one sample in a study of T cell clonotyping in hematopoietic cell transplantation. Sequencing was performed with immunoSEQ multiplex PCR; in TCRdb, only in-frame clones are kept and a portion is missing. The profile shows approximately 41,000 clones, 75% to 90% of them singletons. Sequences were derived from peripheral blood mononuclear cells, sampled before stem cell transplant. These receptors were collected from a man aged 60 to 69 with acute myeloid leukemia. Some clones in this sample may be carry-over from other donors' samples. Each CDR3 is given with its conserved first and last residue. Each record gives: V gene, clone size, D gene, J gene, CDR3 protein, CDR3 DNA. The D gene is left open where the match is weak. The size entry is marked missing in some rows and otherwise reads once, few, many or a size class.

TRBV7-2	-	-	TRBJ1-2	CASSPGQSPFGYTF	TGTGCCAGCAGCCCCGGACAGAGTCCCTTTGGCTACACCTTC
TRBV28	-	-	TRBJ1-6	CASRLSRVLHF	TGTGCCAGCAGGCTCTCCCGGGTACTCCACTTT
TRBV6-5	-	-	TRBJ1-2	CASSLAGTYGYTF	TGTGCCAGCAGTTTAGCAGGGACTTATGGCTACACCTTC
TRBV19	few	-	TRBJ1-2	CASSAQGYTF	TGTGCCAGTAGCGCCCAGGGCTACACCTTC
TRBV9	-	-	TRBJ1-4	CASSVEGRGREKLFF	TGTGCCAGCAGCGTAGAGGGCAGGGGAAGGGAAAAACTGTTTTTT
TRBV30	-	-	TRBJ1-3	CAWSSPASFGNTIYF	TGTGCCTGGAGCTCCCCCGCCTCTTTTGGAAACACCATATATTTT
TRBV29-1	-	-	TRBJ2-1	CSAAWGEDEQFF	TGCAGCGCTGCTTGGGGCGAGGATGAGCAGTTCTTC
TRBV19	-	-	TRBJ1-5	CASRWRTDSNQPQHF	TGTGCCAGTAGGTGGAGGACAGATAGCAATCAGCCCCAGCATTTT
TRBV7-8	once	-	TRBJ2-3	CASSSDTRADTQYF	TGTGCCAGCAGCTCTGACACCAGAGCAGATACGCAGTATTTT
TRBV4-2	few	-	TRBJ2-1	CASSQDLAGNEQFF	TGTGCCAGCAGCCAAGACTTGGCTGGCAATGAGCAGTTCTTC
TRBV5-1	-	-	TRBJ2-3	CASSLGGVTSTDTQYF	TGCGCCAGCAGCTTAGGGGGGGTTACTAGCACAGATACGCAGTATTTT
TRBV5-1	once	TRBD2	TRBJ2-1	CASVSGGVYNEQFF	TGCGCCAGCGTCAGCGGGGGGGTCTACAATGAGCAGTTCTTC
TRBV7-2	-	TRBD1	TRBJ1-2	CASSLTGGQANYGYTF	TGTGCCAGCAGCTTGACAGGGGGTCAAGCTAACTATGGCTACACCTTC
TRBV28	-	-	TRBJ1-5	CASSFGNQPQHF	TGTGCCAGCAGTTTTGGAAATCAGCCCCAGCATTTT
TRBV28	once	-	TRBJ1-3	CASSFRVRGNTIYF	TGTGCCAGCAGTTTTAGGGTCCGGGGAAACACCATATATTTT
TRBV27	few	-	TRBJ1-6	CARSRGGNSPLHF	TGTGCCAGGAGTCGGGGGGGTAATTCACCCCTCCACTTT